The entry below gives a single TCR beta chain sequence along with its context. V was trimmed by 4 bases and J by 0 bases, leaving 7 bases between them. The CDR3 runs 14 residues. CDR1 is SNHLY, CDR2 FYNNEI, per germline. The data derive from a study of blood T cell repertoires in COVID-19. Data came from immunoSEQ multiplex PCR; TCRdb stores just in-frame clones and leaves some out. Among some 170,000 clones listed, roughly 87% were seen once. The chain joins TRBV2 to TRBJ1-5; D is possibly TRBD1 (5 bases). The receptor's source is a human donor with acute COVID-19. The donor label of this sample is uncertain. The sample comprised PBMCs or T cells enriched from blood (not recorded which). CDR3 in amino acids: CASSGQFSNQPQHF. Written as DNA, the CDR3 is TGTGCCAGCAGTGGACAGTTTAGCAATCAGCCCCAGCATTTT.